The 24 T cell receptor beta chains below were found in one sample sequenced in a study of blood T cell repertoires in COVID-19 (dated by TCRdb to the early 2020s). To prepare the library, the immunoSEQ multiplex PCR assay was applied. TCRdb retrieved this table from immuneACCESS and kept in-frame rearrangements only. Not all clones are present; in checked studies, unresolved V genes account for under half, and no reason is known for the remainder. This sample has fewer than 85,000 clones in its table, and over 65% of those were observed once. Around 2.6% of the sample rests with the top ten. The sample taken for sequencing was peripheral blood. The source is a human donor with acute or convalescent COVID-19. The donor label of this sample is uncertain.

In its sample, this clone was seen a few times. The chain couples TRBV19 to TRBJ2-6; D is ambiguous. Trimming cost V 5 bases and J 0 bases, with 8 bases left between them. The CDR3 runs to 15 residues. Germline V gene lookup returns CDR1 LNHDA and CDR2 SQIVND (reference sequence). CDR3 protein: CASSEANSGANVLTF. The DNA for the CDR3 is TGTGCCAGTAGTGAAGCAAACTCTGGGGCCAACGTCCTGACTTTC.

J is TRBJ2-3 and V is TRBV5-8, with D perhaps matching TRBD1 (6 bases). V lost 7 bases and J lost 0, with 12 bases in between. CDR1 and CDR2 (germline): SGHTS, YDEGEE. CDR3 length equals 14 residues. The CDR3 DNA reads as TGTGCCAGCGACCGAAGGGGGAGCACAGATACGCAGTATTTT. It is translated as CASDRRGSTDTQYF.

The gene calls are TRBV14 and TRBJ1-2; 7 positions match TRBD1. V gave up 5 bases and J gave up 5 bases; unmatched junction bases: 11. This CDR3 comprises 15 residues. Germline-derived CDR1 and CDR2 are SGHDN and FVKESK. DNA of the CDR3: TGTGCCAGCAGCGAACAGGGGACAGTGCTATATGGCTACACCTTC. It is translated as CASSEQGTVLYGYTF.

CDR3 sequence (DNA): TGTGCCAGCAGCTTCGTCCGGGAGGAGCAGTTCTTC. The encoded protein is CASSFVREEQFF. The chain joins TRBV5-6 to TRBJ2-1, with D tentatively TRBD2 (6 bases). V was pared by 2 bases and J by 10 bases, with 10 bases between. Germline loops: CDR1 SGHDT, CDR2 YYEEEE. The CDR3 has 12 residues.

V gene TRBV5-1 combines with J gene TRBJ2-2; D is perhaps TRBD2 (6 bases). The germline V gene has CDR1 SGHRS and CDR2 YFSETQ. The CDR3 runs 16 residues. Deletions cut 4 bases from V and 9 bases from J, with 22 bases between. This CDR3 is CASSRELADAARELFF. The CDR3 nucleotides are TGCGCCAGCAGCCGGGAGTTAGCGGACGCCGCAAGGGAGCTGTTTTTT. Full variable domain (remainder filled in from reference TRBV5-1 and TRBJ2-2): KAGVTQTPRYLIKTRGQQVTLSCSPISGHRSVSWYQQTPGQGLQFLFEYFSETQRNKGNFPGRFSGRQFSNSRSEMNVSTLELGDSALYLCASSRELADAARELFFGEGSRLTVL.

V usage is TRBV27 and J usage is TRBJ2-7, with 15 positions matching TRBD2. CDR3 length: 16 amino acids. Germline CDR1 and CDR2: MNHEY and SMNVEV (reference sequence). V was clipped by 8 bases and J by 2 bases; unmatched bases: 7. The CDR3 sequence is CASGGLAGGGPYEQYF. The CDR3 bases are TGTGCCAGCGGGGGACTAGCGGGAGGAGGCCCCTACGAGCAGTACTTC.

This clone occurred many times. This sequence joins TRBV2 and TRBJ1-5; D remains ambiguous. Trimming pared 9 bases from V and 1 base from J, leaving 13 bases between. Germline V gene lookup returns CDR1 SNHLY and CDR2 FYNNEI. This CDR3 region has 14 residues. The CDR3 DNA is TGTGCCAGTGCGAGGGTTATGAGCAATCAGCCCCAGCATTTT. Amino acids: CASARVMSNQPQHF. Full variable domain (rest looked up from reference TRBV2 and TRBJ1-5): EPEVTQTPSHQVTQMGQEVILRCVPISNHLYFYWYRQILGQKVEFLVSFYNNEISEKSEIFDDQFSVERPDGSNFTLKIRSTKLEDSAMYFCASARVMSNQPQHFGDGTRLSIL.

The chain carries TRBV7-2 and TRBJ2-7; no clear D. CDR1 and CDR2 from the germline V gene are SGHTA and FQGNSA. This CDR3 region has 11 residues. The V gene lost 4 bases and the J gene lost 3 bases, with 4 bases spanning the gap. The CDR3 nucleotides are TGTGCCAGCAGCTCCCACTACGAGCAGTACTTC. Translating gives CASSSHYEQYF.

The gene calls are TRBV7-2 and TRBJ2-3, with 10 bases fitting TRBD2. Per the germline V gene, CDR1 is SGHTA and CDR2 is FQGNSA. The ends lost 5 bases at V and 0 bases at J; junction bases unmatched: 2. This CDR3 is built from 15 residues. DNA of the CDR3: TGTGCCAGCAGCGTTAGCGGGGGGAGCACAGATACGCAGTATTTT. This encodes CASSVSGGSTDTQYF. Full variable domain (missing parts from reference TRBV7-2 and TRBJ2-3): GAGVSQSPSNKVTEKGKDVELRCDPISGHTALYWYRQSLGQGLEFLIYFQGNSAPDKSGLPSDRFSAERTGGSVSTLTIQRTQQEDSAVYLCASSVSGGSTDTQYFGPGTRLTVL.

The chain has TRBV3-1 (or the pseudogene TRBV3-2) and TRBJ2-7; D possibly corresponds to TRBD1 (5 bases). This CDR3 is built from 14 residues. V was pared by 3 bases and J by 0 bases, with 9 bases between. Germline V gene lookup returns CDR1 LGHDT and CDR2 YNNKEL (reference sequence). CDR3 nucleotides: TGTGCCAGCAGCCAGGGGCCCACCTCCTACGAGCAGTACTTC. Amino acids: CASSQGPTSYEQYF.

The chain uses TRBV7-2 and TRBJ1-5; unclear D gene. Germline CDR1 and CDR2: SGHTA and FQGNSA. CDR3 length: 14 amino acids. Trimming removed 1 base from V and 1 base from J, with 5 bases in between. CDR3 DNA: TGTGCCAGCAGCTTAGGAGTAAGCAATCAGCCCCAGCATTTT. This encodes CASSLGVSNQPQHF.

This rearrangement joins TRBV5-4 to TRBJ2-7; TRBD2 matches 10 bases. Germline V lookup: CDR1 SGHNT, CDR2 YYREEE (reference sequence). The CDR3 totals 14 residues. V lost 1 base, J lost 3 bases, and 1 base stayed unmatched. This CDR3 is CASSLSSGSYEQYF. CDR3 bases: TGTGCCAGCAGCTTGTCTAGCGGGAGCTACGAGCAGTACTTC. Full variable domain (outside the CDR3, taken from reference TRBV5-4 and TRBJ2-7): ETGVTQSPTHLIKTRGQQVTLRCSSQSGHNTVSWYQQALGQGPQFIFQYYREEENGRGNFPPRFSGLQFPNYSSELNVNALELDDSALYLCASSLSSGSYEQYFGPGTRLTVT.

The chain combines TRBV19 with TRBJ1-5, with D possibly matching TRBD1 (5 bases). V dropped 7 bases and J dropped 7 bases, with 14 bases sitting between them. Germline V lookup: CDR1 LNHDA, CDR2 SQIVND (reference sequence). The CDR3 sequence is 13 residues long. CDR3 bases: TGTGCCAGTACTGGTGGGCGGGGCCAGCCCCAGCATTTT. Amino acid sequence: CASTGGRGQPQHF.

This chain joins TRBV20-1 and TRBJ2-7, with D perhaps matching TRBD2 (5 bases). CDR1 is DFQATT and CDR2 is SNEGSKA in the germline V gene (reference sequence). V lost 3 bases to trimming and J lost 12 bases, with 15 bases between them. The CDR3 spans 11 residues. CDR3 sequence: CSARAGEGGYF. The CDR3 bases are TGCAGTGCTAGGGCAGGAGAGGGCGGGTACTTC.

This clone came up once. The V and J genes are TRBV7-2 and TRBJ2-1; 10 nucleotides match TRBD2. The CDR3 loop spans 17 amino acids. With 2 bases clipped from V and 5 bases from J, the junction kept 9 bases outside the gene matches. Germline assignment: CDR1 SGHTA and CDR2 FQGNSA. In nucleotides, the CDR3 is TGTGCCAGCAGCTTACGTTCGGCTAGCGGGAGAAACAATGAGCAGTTCTTC. Encoded protein: CASSLRSASGRNNEQFF.

V and J are TRBV5-4 and TRBJ2-6, with 9 bases lining up with TRBD2. The CDR3 loop spans 16 amino acids. J lost 4 bases, V lost 10 bases, and 12 bases had no gene match. CDR1 is SGHNT and CDR2 is YYREEE in the germline V gene (reference sequence). The CDR3, as DNA: TGTGCCTACAGGGAGGGACTAGCTGGCGGGGCCAACGTCCTGACTTTC. Translation: CAYREGLAGGANVLTF.

The J gene is TRBJ1-6, the V gene TRBV28; 9 bases map to TRBD1. Germline CDR1 MDHEN, CDR2 SYDVKM. V was clipped by 6 bases and J by 7 bases; unmatched bases: 4. The CDR3 consists of 14 residues. The CDR3 loop is CASSSGQGNSPLHF. CDR3 nucleotide sequence: TGTGCCAGCAGCTCCGGACAGGGGAATTCACCCCTCCACTTT.

J is TRBJ1-2 and V is TRBV20-1, with TRBD1 as a possible D gene (5 bases). This CDR3 comprises 10 residues. Germline CDR1 DFQATT, CDR2 SNEGSKA (reference sequence). CDR3 in amino acids: CRGGSYGYTF. CDR3 nucleotide sequence: TGCAGGGGGGGGAGCTATGGCTACACCTTC.

J is TRBJ2-7 and V is TRBV14; D may be TRBD2 (5 bases). V was cut by 4 bases and J by 9 bases, with 13 bases left in between. Germline V gene data show CDR1 as SGHDN and CDR2 as FVKESK. The CDR3 is 12 residues long. CDR3 nucleotide sequence: TGTGCCAGCAGCCCCTCACTAAGCGGGCAGTACTTC. It encodes CASSPSLSGQYF.

In this sample, this clone turned up a few times. The genes are TRBV18 and TRBJ1-1; 7 nucleotides match TRBD1. V lost 0 bases and J lost 4; bases outside the gene matches: 2. From germline, CDR1 is KGHSH and CDR2 LQKENI. The CDR3 spans 14 residues. The CDR3 sequence: CASSPPTGVTEAFF. The CDR3, as DNA: TGTGCCAGCTCACCACCCACAGGGGTCACTGAAGCTTTCTTT.

This chain uses TRBV7-2 with TRBJ2-7, with 13 positions matching TRBD2. This CDR3 spans 14 amino acids. V dropped 4 bases and J dropped 6; count of bases not matched to a gene: 3. Germline V gene lookup returns CDR1 SGHTA and CDR2 FQGNSA. CDR3 in amino acids: CASSYRLAGGEQYF. As DNA, the CDR3 is TGTGCCAGCAGCTACCGACTAGCGGGAGGCGAGCAGTACTTC.

The chain recombines TRBV5-6 with TRBJ1-5; 7 bases are a match to TRBD1. With 4 bases clipped from V and 3 bases from J, the junction kept 4 bases outside the gene matches. The CDR3 spans 14 residues. In germline, CDR1 is SGHDT, CDR2 YYEEEE. The CDR3 reads CASSATGANQPQHF. CDR3 nucleotide sequence: TGTGCCAGCAGCGCCACAGGGGCCAATCAGCCCCAGCATTTT.

This sequence joins TRBV2 and TRBJ1-4; D is possibly TRBD1 (6 bases). Germline V CDR1 and CDR2: SNHLY, FYNNEI. This CDR3 contains 13 residues. Between the trimmed V and J ends, which lost 7 bases and 3 bases, there was a span of 9 bases. The CDR3 spells CASMRGPNEKLFF. CDR3 DNA: TGTGCCAGCATGCGGGGGCCTAATGAAAAACTGTTTTTT.

CDR3 nucleotides: TGCAGTGCTAGTCCTAGCGGCCGCTCTGGGGAGCAGTTCTTC. Amino acid sequence: CSASPSGRSGEQFF. V usage is TRBV20-1 and J usage is TRBJ2-1; TRBD2 matches 7 bases. Germline V gene sequence: CDR1 DFQATT, CDR2 SNEGSKA (reference sequence). Unmatched junction bases numbered 12, after V lost 3 bases and J lost 10 bases. This CDR3 comprises 14 residues.